This TCR beta chain was found in a study of blood T cell repertoires in COVID-19. Participants' reported clinical history set cohort assignment. Recovered status in Cohort 3 required two negative PCRs, clearance, or symptom resolution. CDR1 is LNHNV and CDR2 is YYDKDF in the germline V gene (reference sequence). This CDR3 is 14 amino acids long. V shed 0 bases, J shed 6 bases, and the junction held 4 bases outside the gene matches. Methods used by the authors: Reference gene primers were amplified, and this amplification served to estimate nucleated cell counts. Produced via immunoSEQ multiplex PCR; TCRdb's table is partial and in-frame only. Clonal size and the V and J genes are those of that table, whereas D and trimming came from the DNA. This sample has a few hundred thousand clones; nearly 90% occur once, and the top ten carry under 6%.

The origin of this receptor is a woman in her thirties who had recovered from COVID-19. The sample was PBMCs or T cells enriched from blood (not recorded which). The chain combines TRBV15 with TRBJ1-2, with TRBD1 identical over 7 bases. CDR3 sequence: CATSRDKGADGYTF. As DNA, the CDR3 is TGTGCCACCAGCAGAGACAAGGGGGCAGATGGCTACACCTTC.